The entry that follows covers one T cell receptor beta chain sequence. Generated by immunoSEQ multiplex PCR, the TCRdb table keeps only in-frame clones and is missing some. The sample shows 70,000 to 95,000 clones, around 89% of them seen only once. The sample is drawn from a study of blood T cell repertoires in COVID-19. Looking at the study overall: PBMCs, B-cell-depleted T cells, or T cells were the source of the cDNA or gDNA that made up the material.

Trimming shortened V by 6 bases and J by 3 bases, and 17 bases separated the two germline ends. The CDR3 contains 15 residues. CDR1 is MDHEN and CDR2 is SYDVKM in the germline V gene. V usage is TRBV28 and J usage is TRBJ1-1, with D perhaps TRBD1 (5 bases). The sequencing input was peripheral blood. The sequence was collected from an elderly woman with active COVID-19. The CDR3 spells CASSDDIQGHTEAFF. The DNA for the CDR3 is TGTGCCAGCAGCGATGACATTCAGGGTCACACTGAAGCTTTCTTT.